The 31 T cell receptor beta chains below all came from one sample that was sequenced in a study of T-cell reconstitution after alpha-beta-depleted transplantation in children. Unique molecular identifiers were incorporated into the prepared TCRbeta library. TCRdb analysed the PCR reads with MiXCR anew, one entry per CDR3 protein. The sample gives about 230,000 distinct CDR3 sequences, approximately 10% of which show up once; roughly 27% is in the top ten. The specimen comprised PBMCs, sampled before TCRalphabeta/CD19-depleted stem cell transplant. These receptor sequences come from a child in the first two years of life with acute myeloid leukemia, due to receive a stem cell transplant.

The table lists this clonotype with many counts. The V call is TRBV12-3 or TRBV12-4, the J call TRBJ1-1, with D uncertain. The CDR3 extends over 13 amino acids. V was trimmed by 3 bases and J by 10 bases, leaving 15 bases between them. CDR3 nucleotide sequence: TGTGCCAGCAGTTTGCCCCCCTCAGAGAGAGCTTTCTTT. Its protein product is CASSLPPSERAFF.

The J gene is TRBJ2-7, the V gene TRBV4-2; TRBD2 matches 9 bases. The germline gives CDR1 LGHNA, CDR2 YNFKEQ. J lost 2 bases, V lost 5 bases, and 10 bases had no gene match. The CDR3 is 16 amino acids. The CDR3 nucleotides read TGTGCCAGCAGCGAAACGCTAGCGGGAACAACCTACGAGCAGTACTTC. Translated, it gives CASSETLAGTTYEQYF.

The rearrangement links TRBV18 to TRBJ2-1, with 8 nucleotides matching TRBD1. V lost 2 bases, J lost 7 bases, and 7 bases stayed unmatched. This CDR3 comprises 15 residues. The V gene's germline CDR1 is KGHSH and CDR2 LQKENI. CDR3 in amino acids: CASSPGQGATNEQFF. The CDR3 DNA reads TGTGCCAGCTCACCAGGGCAGGGGGCCACGAATGAGCAGTTCTTC.

J is TRBJ2-1 and V is TRBV5-1; 7 nucleotides agree with TRBD2. Trimming at V came to 0 bases and at J to 5 bases, leaving 5 bases not matched to a gene. The CDR3 is made up of 15 amino acids. Germline CDR1 is SGHRS and CDR2 is YFSETQ. The CDR3 region is CASSLGGSGNNEQFF. CDR3 bases: TGCGCCAGCAGCTTGGGAGGGAGCGGGAACAATGAGCAGTTCTTC.

Many counts were recorded for this clonotype. The chain couples TRBV30 to TRBJ2-3; D remains ambiguous. Germline loops: CDR1 GTSNPN, CDR2 SVGIG (reference sequence). Trimming removed 0 bases from V and 4 bases from J, with 14 bases in between. CDR3 size: 15 residues. CDR3 bases: TGTGCCTGGAGTGTACGGGCAGAGTGGGCAGATACGCAGTATTTT. Translating gives CAWSVRAEWADTQYF.

This clonotype was counted many times. The chain employs TRBV3-1 and TRBJ2-1, with 7 bases matching TRBD2. Trimming at V came to 4 bases and at J to 7 bases, leaving 10 bases not matched to a gene. This CDR3 contains 15 residues. Germline V gives CDR1 LGHDT, CDR2 YNNKEL (reference sequence). This CDR3 is CASSRDYGGSNEQFF. CDR3 in DNA: TGTGCCAGCAGCCGGGACTACGGGGGGTCAAATGAGCAGTTCTTC.

This sequence joins TRBV10-1 and TRBJ1-1; D gene unclear. With 3 bases removed from V and 4 bases from J, the gap between germline ends came to 6 bases. Germline-derived CDR1 and CDR2 are WNHNN and SYGVQD (reference sequence). The CDR3 runs 12 residues. CDR3 coding DNA: TGCGCCAGCAGTGATACAAGCACTGAAGCTTTCTTT. Amino acids: CASSDTSTEAFF.

This clonotype showed up many times. V is TRBV6-1 and J is TRBJ1-4; TRBD1 matches at 7 bases. This CDR3 has 18 residues. Trimming at V came to 0 bases and at J to 12 bases, leaving 19 bases not matched to a gene. Germline V CDR1 and CDR2: MNHNS, SASEGT. CDR3 in DNA: TGTGCCAGCAGTGAAGCGCTTATTAGGGGGCGGATTTTGATAGAACTGTTTTTT. Translation: CASSEALIRGRILIELFF.

There are many counts of this clonotype. The rearrangement links TRBV21-1 to TRBJ2-1. TRBV21-1 is annotated as a pseudogene. The CDR3 covers 11 residues. The CDR3 DNA follows: TGTGCCAGCAGCAAGGACAATGAGCAGTTCTTC. The encoded protein is CASSKDNEQFF.

This clonotype was seen at least ten times. The chain has TRBV29-1 and TRBJ1-5, with 7 bases aligning to TRBD1. Germline CDR1 reads SQVTM; CDR2 reads ANQGSEA. V lost 4 bases to trimming and J lost 5 bases; unmatched junction nucleotides: 11. The CDR3 is 15 residues long. The CDR3, as DNA: TGCAGCGTTGCGAACGGAGACAGGGACCATCAGCCCCAGCATTTT. This codes for CSVANGDRDHQPQHF.

CDR3 amino acids: CASNDGQEPYEQYF. CDR3 nucleotides: TGTGCCAGTAATGACGGACAGGAGCCCTACGAGCAGTACTTC. This chain joins TRBV19 and TRBJ2-7; 7 bases agree with TRBD1. The CDR3 spans 14 residues. V gave up 7 bases and J gave up 2 bases; unmatched junction bases: 8. Germline CDR1 reads LNHDA; CDR2 reads SQIVND (reference sequence). Filled out from reference TRBV19 and TRBJ2-7, the complete variable domain reads DGGITQSPKYLFRKEGQNVTLSCEQNLNHDAMYWYRQDPGQGLRLIYYSQIVNDFQKGDIAEGYSVSREKKESFPLTVTSAQKNPTAFYLCASNDGQEPYEQYFGPGTRLTVT.

This clonotype was seen repeatedly, ten times or more. V is TRBV9 and J is TRBJ2-2; D possibly matches TRBD1 or TRBD2 (6 bases each). The CDR3 consists of 18 residues. CDR1 is SGDLS, CDR2 YYNGEE, per germline. V dropped 3 bases and J dropped 1 base, with 19 bases sitting between them. This CDR3 is CASSARAGGQRNTGELFF. The CDR3 nucleotides read TGTGCCAGCAGCGCAAGAGCCGGGGGACAACGGAACACCGGGGAGCTGTTTTTT.

A few counts support this clonotype. The V call is TRBV5-1, the J call TRBJ2-2, with no clear D. Germline V lookup: CDR1 SGHRS, CDR2 YFSETQ. V dropped 4 bases and J dropped 4 bases, with 14 bases sitting between them. The CDR3 sequence is 15 residues long. The CDR3 nucleotides read TGCGCCAGCAGCCCCCCGGGCCTTTTCACCGGGGAGCTGTTTTTT. Protein sequence: CASSPPGLFTGELFF.

On this clonotype: Just one base apart from a much larger clone, this may be a read error. The V gene is TRBV12-3 or TRBV12-4, the J gene TRBJ2-3; no clear D. The CDR3 loop spans 12 amino acids. V dropped 3 bases and J dropped 6 bases, with 7 bases sitting between them. CDR3 DNA: TGTGCCAGCAGTTTTCAGTGCGATACGCAGTATTTT. Its protein is CASSFQCDTQYF.

This clonotype was seen many times. The chain employs TRBV5-1 and TRBJ1-2, with D possibly matching TRBD1 (5 bases). CDR1 and CDR2 from the germline V gene are SGHRS and YFSETQ. Deletions cut 4 bases from V and 3 bases from J, with 10 bases between. The CDR3 is 13 residues long. CDR3 loop: CASSNRTYYGYTF. The DNA for the CDR3 is TGCGCCAGCAGCAACCGGACATACTATGGCTACACCTTC.

This clonotype has a handful of counts. CDR3 loop: CASSLTDGAYSGNTIYF. CDR3 sequence (DNA): TGTGCCAGCAGCCTTACGGACGGGGCCTACTCTGGAAACACCATATATTTT. The J gene is TRBJ1-3, the V gene TRBV7-9, with a possible D match to TRBD1 (5 bases). The CDR3 covers 17 residues. The V and J ends lost 5 bases and 0 bases respectively, with 17 bases between them. The germline CDR1 and CDR2 sequences are SEHNR and FQNEAQ (reference sequence).

This clonotype was seen once. This may be a read error: a much more frequent sequence differs by one nucleotide. The rearrangement uses TRBV7-2 and TRBJ1-1; maybe TRBD1 (6 bases). The CDR3 contains 12 residues. The germline V gene encodes CDR1 SGHTA and CDR2 FQGNSA. CDR3 sequence (DNA): TGTGCCATCAGCTTTCAAAGGGGGGAAGCTTTCTTT. Amino acid sequence: CAISFQRGEAFF.

This clonotype was seen a few times. The chain links TRBV20-1 to TRBJ1-1, with D possibly being TRBD1 (6 bases). Germline V lookup: CDR1 DFQATT, CDR2 SNEGSKA (reference sequence). V dropped 1 base and J dropped 5 bases, with 17 bases sitting between them. This CDR3 is built from 15 residues. The CDR3 DNA follows: TGCAGTGCTAGAGTTGACACCACAGGGTCTACTGAAGCTTTCTTT. This translates into CSARVDTTGSTEAFF.

Only a few counts were recorded for this clonotype. V usage is TRBV12-3 or TRBV12-4 and J usage is TRBJ2-1, with no clear D. This CDR3 is built from 13 residues. Trimming left V 3 bases short and J 4 bases short, with 7 bases between. The CDR3: CASSFRVYNEQFF. The DNA of the CDR3 is TGTGCCAGCAGTTTCCGGGTGTACAATGAGCAGTTCTTC.

This clonotype occurred many times. The chain combines TRBV20-1 with TRBJ2-3; D call uncertain. V lost 6 bases, J lost 7 bases, and 5 bases lay in between. CDR3 size: 9 residues. CDR1 and CDR2 from the germline V gene are DFQATT and SNEGSKA (reference sequence). CDR3 in amino acids: CSAGNTQYF. The CDR3 nucleotides read TGCAGTGCAGGGAATACGCAGTATTTT.

This clonotype was found many times. The gene calls are TRBV6-2 or TRBV6-3 and TRBJ2-3; 7 nucleotides agree with TRBD2. Germline loops: CDR1 MNHEY, CDR2 SVGEGT. This CDR3 is 14 amino acids long. V lost 5 bases and J lost 5; bases outside the gene matches: 7. The CDR3 sequence is CASSRTSEGDTQYF. The CDR3 bases are TGTGCCAGCAGTCGAACTAGCGAGGGAGATACGCAGTATTTT.

This clonotype was picked up many times. This chain joins TRBV28 and TRBJ1-6; 8 bases map to TRBD1. Unmatched junction bases numbered 17, after V lost 2 bases and J lost 11 bases. The CDR3 has 18 amino acids. Looked up from germline, CDR1 is MDHEN and CDR2 is SYDVKM. The CDR3 DNA reads as TGTGCCAGCAGTTTACCCTTGACGACAGGGGCCTATAGGGCACCCCTCCACTTT. This translates into CASSLPLTTGAYRAPLHF.

The table lists this clonotype with many counts. The chain has TRBV4-1 and TRBJ1-1, with a possible D match to TRBD1 (5 bases). Trimming shortened V by 6 bases and J by 0 bases, and 11 bases separated the two germline ends. Germline-derived CDR1 and CDR2 are MGHRA and YSYEKL. The length of the CDR3 is 14 residues. The CDR3 bases are TGCGCCAGCAGGGGACGTACGATGAACACTGAAGCTTTCTTT. Translation: CASRGRTMNTEAFF.

Points on this clonotype: Since a much larger clone is just one base distant, this may be a read error. This chain uses TRBV7-3 with TRBJ2-1; 8 bases fit TRBD2. The J segment lost 6 bases and the V segment lost 1 base, leaving 5 bases of the junction unmatched. CDR3 size: 15 residues. Germline values: CDR1 SGHTA, CDR2 FQGTGA. The CDR3 DNA follows: TGTGCCAGCAGCTTAATCGGGGGGGCCATCAATGAGCAGTTCTTC. Translating it yields CASSLIGGAINEQFF.

This clonotype has a count of ten or more. V is TRBV6-5 and J is TRBJ1-1, with D tentatively TRBD1 (5 bases). Looked up from germline, CDR1 is MNHEY and CDR2 is SVGAGI. Trimming removed 3 bases from V and 0 bases from J, with 11 bases in between. CDR3 length: 15 residues. This CDR3 reads CASSYAWGMNTEAFF. The CDR3 region has the DNA TGTGCCAGCAGTTATGCATGGGGCATGAACACTGAAGCTTTCTTT.

The table lists this clonotype with a few counts. This chain joins TRBV18 and TRBJ2-7; 7 bases fit TRBD2. Germline V gene sequence: CDR1 KGHSH, CDR2 LQKENI. V lost 5 bases to trimming and J lost 3 bases; unmatched junction nucleotides: 4. The CDR3 runs to 13 residues. The CDR3 sequence: CASSGGGSYEQYF. The CDR3 bases are TGTGCCAGCTCAGGAGGCGGGAGCTACGAGCAGTACTTC.

This clonotype was seen repeatedly, ten times or more. The chain has TRBV18 and TRBJ1-2, with D possibly TRBD1 on 6 matching bases. V lost 3 bases and J 8 bases, leaving 19 bases between the germline ends. The CDR3 extends over 15 amino acids. CDR1 and CDR2 (germline): KGHSH, LQKENI. The CDR3 protein is CASSPEWAQGRGYTF. For the CDR3, the DNA is TGTGCCAGCTCACCGGAGTGGGCTCAGGGGCGCGGCTACACCTTC. The full variable domain, completed using reference TRBV18 and TRBJ1-2, is NAGVMQNPRHLVRRRGQEARLRCSPMKGHSHVYWYRQLPEEGLKFMVYLQKENIIDESGMPKERFSAEFPKEGPSILRIQQVVRGDSAAYFCASSPEWAQGRGYTFGSGTRLTVV.

This clonotype came up many times. The chain recombines TRBV7-2 with TRBJ2-7; 8 bases match TRBD2. This CDR3 has 16 residues. The germline gives CDR1 SGHTA, CDR2 FQGNSA. The J segment lost 0 bases and the V segment lost 3 bases, leaving 7 bases of the junction unmatched. The CDR3 DNA reads TGTGCCAGCAGCTTCACGGGAGGGCCGAGCTCCTACGAGCAGTACTTC. The encoded protein is CASSFTGGPSSYEQYF.

Comments on this clonotype: Possible read error: a much larger clone is one base away. The chain employs TRBV15 and TRBJ1-2, with D tentatively TRBD1 (5 bases). The CDR3 covers 15 residues. In germline, CDR1 is LNHNV, CDR2 YYDKDF (reference sequence). CDR3: CATSRDSGTNYGYPF. The CDR3 DNA is TGTGCCACCAGCAGAGATAGTGGGACTAACTATGGCTACCCCTTC. Together with reference TRBV15 and TRBJ1-2, the CDR3 gives the full variable domain: DAMVIQNPRYQVTQFGKPVTLSCSQTLNHNVMYWYQQKSSQAPKLLFHYYDKDFNNEADTPDNFQSRRPNTSFCFLDIRSPGLGDTAMYLCATSRDSGTNYGYPFGSGTRLTVV.

This clonotype was seen repeatedly, ten times or more. The V gene is TRBV12-3 or TRBV12-4, the J gene TRBJ1-4; unclear D gene. The CDR3 sequence is 13 residues long. With 2 bases removed from V and 5 bases from J, the gap between germline ends came to 6 bases. The CDR3 DNA is TGTGCCAGCAGTTTATCCACAAATGAAAAACTGTTTTTT. Translation: CASSLSTNEKLFF.

This clonotype has ten or more counts. V and J are TRBV12-3 or TRBV12-4 and TRBJ2-7; D possibly uses TRBD1 or TRBD2 (5 bases each). With 4 bases removed from V and 4 bases from J, the gap between germline ends came to 17 bases. CDR3 length: 15 amino acids. CDR3 nucleotide sequence: TGTGCCAGCAGTTCCAACCTCGGGACGAGTTACGAGCAGTACTTC. Translated: CASSSNLGTSYEQYF.